This record concerns one TCR beta chain sequence. Its antigen remains unknown. Study-wide results and caveats: Larger-cohort validation covered only one TCR beta V-J rearrangement. Tumor memory CD4+ T cell TCR gene usage was found to cluster with blood and lymph node memory CD4+ cells and with lymph node naive CD4+ cells. Tumor-infiltrating Treg TCR alpha and beta sequences overlapped most with tumor naive CD4+ T cells, then blood naive.

The sorted Tregs were CD4+CD25+CD127-/low cells. TCRdb re-derived calls from the 5' RACE reads in MiXCR, one entry per CDR3 protein. In the table there are 40,000 to 55,000 distinct CDR3 sequences, roughly 20% of which are singletons. Germline CDR1 is SGHTA and CDR2 is FQGNSA. Trimming stripped 5 bases from V and 4 bases from J, with 16 bases between. This CDR3 has 15 amino acids. The chain couples TRBV7-2 to TRBJ2-3; TRBD2 might be the D (6 bases). This TCR was sampled from a female donor with breast cancer. The material sequenced was Tregs sorted from a lymph node. DNA of the CDR3: TGTGCCAGCAGCCAGACGGAGGGCTCGGCAGATACGCAGTATTTT. It codes for CASSQTEGSADTQYF.